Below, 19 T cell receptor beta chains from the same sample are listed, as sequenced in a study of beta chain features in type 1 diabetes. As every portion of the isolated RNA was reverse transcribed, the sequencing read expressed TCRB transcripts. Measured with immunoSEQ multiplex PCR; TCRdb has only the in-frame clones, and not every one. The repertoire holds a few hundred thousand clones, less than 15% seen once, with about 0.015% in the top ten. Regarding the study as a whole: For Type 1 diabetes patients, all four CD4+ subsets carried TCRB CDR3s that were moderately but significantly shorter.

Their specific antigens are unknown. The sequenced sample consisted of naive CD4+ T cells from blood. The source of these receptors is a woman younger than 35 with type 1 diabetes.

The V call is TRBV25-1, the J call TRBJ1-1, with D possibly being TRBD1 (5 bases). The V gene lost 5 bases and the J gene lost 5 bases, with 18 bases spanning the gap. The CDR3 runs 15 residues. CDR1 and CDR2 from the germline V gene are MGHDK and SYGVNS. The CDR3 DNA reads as TGTGCCAGCAGTAGCCGTGGGACGGGGGGAACTGAAGCTTTCTTT. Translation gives CASSSRGTGGTEAFF.

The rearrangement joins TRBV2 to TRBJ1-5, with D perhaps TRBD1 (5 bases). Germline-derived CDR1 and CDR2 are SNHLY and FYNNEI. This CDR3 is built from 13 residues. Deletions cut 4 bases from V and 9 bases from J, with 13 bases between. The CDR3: CASSGSGGGPQHF. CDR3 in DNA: TGTGCCAGCAGTGGGTCCGGGGGGGGGCCCCAGCATTTT. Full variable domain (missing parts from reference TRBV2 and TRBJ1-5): EPEVTQTPSHQVTQMGQEVILRCVPISNHLYFYWYRQILGQKVEFLVSFYNNEISEKSEIFDDQFSVERPDGSNFTLKIRSTKLEDSAMYFCASSGSGGGPQHFGDGTRLSIL.

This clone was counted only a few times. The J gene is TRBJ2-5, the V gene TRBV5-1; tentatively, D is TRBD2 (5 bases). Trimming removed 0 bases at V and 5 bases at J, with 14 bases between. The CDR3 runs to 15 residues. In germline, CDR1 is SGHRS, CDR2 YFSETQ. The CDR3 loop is CASSLGMVRRETQYF. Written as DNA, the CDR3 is TGCGCCAGCAGCTTGGGGATGGTCCGGAGGGAGACCCAGTACTTC.

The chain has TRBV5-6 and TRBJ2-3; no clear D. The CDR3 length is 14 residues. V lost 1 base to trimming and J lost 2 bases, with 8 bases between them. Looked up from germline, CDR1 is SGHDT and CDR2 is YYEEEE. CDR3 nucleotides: TGTGCCAGCAGCTTGAGATCAGTCACAGATACGCAGTATTTT. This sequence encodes CASSLRSVTDTQYF.

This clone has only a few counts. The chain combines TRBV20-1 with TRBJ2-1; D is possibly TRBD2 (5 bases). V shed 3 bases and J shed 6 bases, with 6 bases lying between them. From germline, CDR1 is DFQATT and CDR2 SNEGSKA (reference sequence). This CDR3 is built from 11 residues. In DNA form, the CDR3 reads TGCAGTGCTAGCGGGGTCAATGAGCAGTTCTTC. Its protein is CSASGVNEQFF.

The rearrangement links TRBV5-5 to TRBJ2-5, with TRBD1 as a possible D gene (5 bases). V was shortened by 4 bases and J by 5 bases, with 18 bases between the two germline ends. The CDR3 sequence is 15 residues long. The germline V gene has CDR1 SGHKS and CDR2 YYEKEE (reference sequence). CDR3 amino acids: CASSPRTLTAETQYF. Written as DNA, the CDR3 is TGTGCCAGCAGCCCCCGGACACTAACTGCGGAGACCCAGTACTTC.

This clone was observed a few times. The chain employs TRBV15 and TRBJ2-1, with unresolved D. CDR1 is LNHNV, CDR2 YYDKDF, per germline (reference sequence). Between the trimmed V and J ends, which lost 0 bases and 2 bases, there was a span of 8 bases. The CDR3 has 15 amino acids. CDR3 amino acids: CATSRDGLTYNEQFF. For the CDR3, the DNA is TGTGCCACCAGCAGAGATGGGCTAACCTACAATGAGCAGTTCTTC.

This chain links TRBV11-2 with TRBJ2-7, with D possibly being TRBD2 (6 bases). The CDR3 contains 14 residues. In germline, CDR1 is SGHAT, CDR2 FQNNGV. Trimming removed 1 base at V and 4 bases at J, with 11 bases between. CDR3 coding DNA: TGTGCCAGCAGCTTAGTGTCCGGGAGTTACGAGCAGTACTTC. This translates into CASSLVSGSYEQYF.

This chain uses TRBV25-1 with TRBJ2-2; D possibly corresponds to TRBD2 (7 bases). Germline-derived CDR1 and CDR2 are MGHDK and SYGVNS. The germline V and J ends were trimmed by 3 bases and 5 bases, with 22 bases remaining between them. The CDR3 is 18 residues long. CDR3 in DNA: TGTGCCAGCAGTGAGTCTAGGGGGGGAGCGAAGAAAACCGGGGAGCTGTTTTTT. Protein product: CASSESRGGAKKTGELFF.

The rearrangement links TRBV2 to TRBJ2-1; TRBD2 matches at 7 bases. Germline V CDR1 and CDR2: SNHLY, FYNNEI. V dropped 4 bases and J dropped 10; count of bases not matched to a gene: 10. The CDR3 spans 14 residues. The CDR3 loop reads CASSGTMGLKEQFF. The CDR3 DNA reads TGTGCCAGCAGTGGGACTATGGGACTAAAGGAGCAGTTCTTC.

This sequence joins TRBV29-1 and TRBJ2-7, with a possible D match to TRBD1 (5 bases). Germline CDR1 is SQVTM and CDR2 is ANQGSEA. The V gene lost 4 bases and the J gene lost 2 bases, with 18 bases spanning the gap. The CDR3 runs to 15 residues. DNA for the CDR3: TGCAGCGTTGCGAAATTCCTCGAAGGGGCCTACGAGCAGTACTTC. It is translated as CSVAKFLEGAYEQYF.

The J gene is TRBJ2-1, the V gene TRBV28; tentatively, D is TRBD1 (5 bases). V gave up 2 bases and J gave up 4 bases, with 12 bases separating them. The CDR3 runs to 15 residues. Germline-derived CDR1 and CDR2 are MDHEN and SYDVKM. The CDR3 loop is CASSLPDRFYNEQFF. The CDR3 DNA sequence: TGTGCCAGCAGTTTACCCGACAGATTTTACAATGAGCAGTTCTTC.

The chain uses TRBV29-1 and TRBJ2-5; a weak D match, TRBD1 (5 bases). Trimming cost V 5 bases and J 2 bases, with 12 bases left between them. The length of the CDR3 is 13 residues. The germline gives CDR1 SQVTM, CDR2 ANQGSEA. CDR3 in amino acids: CSVSGSGQETQYF. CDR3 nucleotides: TGCAGCGTTTCAGGGTCGGGTCAAGAGACCCAGTACTTC.

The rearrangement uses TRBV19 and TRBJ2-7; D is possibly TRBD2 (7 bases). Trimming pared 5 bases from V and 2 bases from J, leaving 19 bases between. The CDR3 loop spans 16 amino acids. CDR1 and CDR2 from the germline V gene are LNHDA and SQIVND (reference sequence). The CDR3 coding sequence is TGTGCCAGTAGTTCAGGTACAGGGAGGGGAGCCTACGAGCAGTACTTC. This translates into CASSSGTGRGAYEQYF.

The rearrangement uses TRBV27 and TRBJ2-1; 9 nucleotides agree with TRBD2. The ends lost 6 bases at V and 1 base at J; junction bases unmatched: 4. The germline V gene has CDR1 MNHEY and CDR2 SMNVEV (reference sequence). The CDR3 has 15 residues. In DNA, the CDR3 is TGTGCCAGCAGGTTTCTAGCGGGGTCCTACAATGAGCAGTTCTTC. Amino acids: CASRFLAGSYNEQFF.

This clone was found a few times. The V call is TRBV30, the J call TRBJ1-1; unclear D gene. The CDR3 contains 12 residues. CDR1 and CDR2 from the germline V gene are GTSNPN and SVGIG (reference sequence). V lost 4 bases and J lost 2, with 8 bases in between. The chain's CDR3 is CAWNSFNTEAFF. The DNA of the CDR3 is TGTGCCTGGAACAGTTTTAACACTGAAGCTTTCTTT.

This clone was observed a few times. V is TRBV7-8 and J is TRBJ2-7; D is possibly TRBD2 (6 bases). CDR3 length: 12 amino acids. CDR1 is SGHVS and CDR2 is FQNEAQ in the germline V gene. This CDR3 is CASSFGDWPPGV. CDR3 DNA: TGTGCCAGCAGCTTCGGGGACTGGCCTCCCGGCGTC.

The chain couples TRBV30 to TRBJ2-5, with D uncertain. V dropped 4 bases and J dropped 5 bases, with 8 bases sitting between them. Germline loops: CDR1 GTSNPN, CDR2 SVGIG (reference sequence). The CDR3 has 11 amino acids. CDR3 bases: TGTGCCTGGACAACCGGGGAGACCCAGTACTTC. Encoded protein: CAWTTGETQYF.

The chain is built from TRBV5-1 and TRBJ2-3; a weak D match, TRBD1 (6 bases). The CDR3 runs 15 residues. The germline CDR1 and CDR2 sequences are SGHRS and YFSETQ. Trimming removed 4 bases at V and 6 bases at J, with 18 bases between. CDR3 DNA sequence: TGCGCCAGCAGCGTGTACACAGGGTCGAGCGATACGCAGTATTTT. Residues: CASSVYTGSSDTQYF.